A single TCR beta chain is shown here with its context. This specimen comes from a study of blood T cell repertoires in COVID-19. Whole-study context: Samples representing acute and convalescent COVID-19 were sourced from the United States, Italy and Spain. Nucleic acid was either cDNA or gDNA, and it came from T cells, B-cell-depleted T cells, or PBMCs.

Repertoires were generated with immunoSEQ multiplex PCR, while TCRdb's copy carries only in-frame clones and drops some. The table includes about 210,000 clones, more than 75% detected once. Germline loops: CDR1 MNHEY, CDR2 SVGEGT. The CDR3 totals 14 residues. V was cut by 6 bases and J by 3 bases, with 15 bases left in between. The V call is TRBV6-2 or TRBV6-3, the J call TRBJ2-7; possibly TRBD2 for D (6 bases). The source of this sequence is a middle-aged woman with acute or convalescent COVID-19. The sequencing input was peripheral blood. DNA for the CDR3: TGTGCCAGCAGCAGACTAGTCGAAGGCTACGAGCAGTACTTC. Protein: CASSRLVEGYEQYF.